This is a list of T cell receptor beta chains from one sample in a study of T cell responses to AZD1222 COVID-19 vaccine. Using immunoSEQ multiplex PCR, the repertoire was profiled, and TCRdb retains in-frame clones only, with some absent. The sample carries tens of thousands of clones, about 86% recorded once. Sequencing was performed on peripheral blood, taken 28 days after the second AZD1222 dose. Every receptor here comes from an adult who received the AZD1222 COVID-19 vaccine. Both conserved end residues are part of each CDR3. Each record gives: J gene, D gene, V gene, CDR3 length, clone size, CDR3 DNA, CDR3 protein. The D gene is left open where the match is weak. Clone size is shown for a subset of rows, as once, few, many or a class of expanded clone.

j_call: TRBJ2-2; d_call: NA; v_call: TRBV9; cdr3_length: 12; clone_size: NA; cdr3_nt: TGTGCCAGCAGCGTAGTTGGCGGGGAGCTGTTTTTT; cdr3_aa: CASSVVGGELFF
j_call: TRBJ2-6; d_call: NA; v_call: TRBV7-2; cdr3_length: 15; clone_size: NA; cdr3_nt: TGTGCCAGCAGCTTATGGCCCGATGAGGCCAACGTCCTGACTTTC; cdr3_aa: CASSLWPDEANVLTF
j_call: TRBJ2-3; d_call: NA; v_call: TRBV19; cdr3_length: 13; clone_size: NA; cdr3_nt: TGTGCCAGTAGTTTCCTAGGACCAGATACGCAGTATTTT; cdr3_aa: CASSFLGPDTQYF
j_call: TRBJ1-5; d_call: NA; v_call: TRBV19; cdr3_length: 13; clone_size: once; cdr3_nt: TGTGCCAGTAGCGGACGTCACAATCAGCCCCAGCATTTT; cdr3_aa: CASSGRHNQPQHF
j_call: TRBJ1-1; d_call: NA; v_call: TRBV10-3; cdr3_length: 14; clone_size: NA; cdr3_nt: TGTGCCACCCGGGACGGGAGGGGAATGGGTGAAGCTTTCTTT; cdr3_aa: CATRDGRGMGEAFF
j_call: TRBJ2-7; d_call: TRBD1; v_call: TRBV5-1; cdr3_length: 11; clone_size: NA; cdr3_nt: TGCGCCAGCAGCTCGGACAGGGAGCAGTACTTC; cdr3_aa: CASSSDREQYF
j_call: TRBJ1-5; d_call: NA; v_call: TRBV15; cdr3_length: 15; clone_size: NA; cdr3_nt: TGTGCCACCAGCAGAGATCCTCGGGGGGGTCAGCCCCAGCATTTT; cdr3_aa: CATSRDPRGGQPQHF
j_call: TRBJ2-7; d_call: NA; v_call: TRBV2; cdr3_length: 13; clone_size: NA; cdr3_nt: TGTGCCAGCACCTGGGGGCCGTCCTACGAGCAGTACTTC; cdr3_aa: CASTWGPSYEQYF
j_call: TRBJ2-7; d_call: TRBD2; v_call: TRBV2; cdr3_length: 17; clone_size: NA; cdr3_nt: TGTGCCAGCAGTGAAGAAAACCCGGGACTAGCGTCCTACGAGCAGTACTTC; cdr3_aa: CASSEENPGLASYEQYF
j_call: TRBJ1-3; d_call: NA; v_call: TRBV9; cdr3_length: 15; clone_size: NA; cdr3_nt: TGTGCCAGCAGCGCAGGCAGGCTCTCTGGAAACACCATATATTTT; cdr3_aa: CASSAGRLSGNTIYF
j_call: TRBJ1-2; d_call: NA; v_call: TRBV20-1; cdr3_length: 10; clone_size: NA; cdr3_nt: TGCAGTGCTAACCAGCGTGGCTACACCTTC; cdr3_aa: CSANQRGYTF
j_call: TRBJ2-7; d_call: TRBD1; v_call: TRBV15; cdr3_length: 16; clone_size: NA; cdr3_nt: TGTGCCACCAGCAGACAACCGGGACAGGGCTCCTACGAGCAGTACTTC; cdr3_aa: CATSRQPGQGSYEQYF
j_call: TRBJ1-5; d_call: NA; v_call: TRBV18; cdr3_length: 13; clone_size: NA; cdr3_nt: TGTGCCAGCTCACGGGACAGCAATCAGCCCCAGCATTTT; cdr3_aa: CASSRDSNQPQHF
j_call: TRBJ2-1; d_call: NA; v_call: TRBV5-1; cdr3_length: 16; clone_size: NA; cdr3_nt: TGCGCCAGCAGCTCATGGTCTAGGGGTGGAGCGGGTGAGCAGTTCTTC; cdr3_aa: CASSSWSRGGAGEQFF
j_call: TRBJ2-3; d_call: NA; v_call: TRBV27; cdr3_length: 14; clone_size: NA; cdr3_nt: TGTGCCAGCAGTTTATTTGGCTACACAGATACGCAGTATTTT; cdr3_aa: CASSLFGYTDTQYF
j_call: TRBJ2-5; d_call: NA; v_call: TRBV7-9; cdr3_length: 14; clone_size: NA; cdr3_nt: TGTGCCAGCAGCCCGACATGGACAGAAGAGACCCAGTACTTC; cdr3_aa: CASSPTWTEETQYF
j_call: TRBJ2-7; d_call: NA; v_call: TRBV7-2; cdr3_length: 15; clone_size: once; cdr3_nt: TGTGCCAGCAGCCATGCGCCAGGGGATGGGTACGAGCAGTACTTC; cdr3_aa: CASSHAPGDGYEQYF
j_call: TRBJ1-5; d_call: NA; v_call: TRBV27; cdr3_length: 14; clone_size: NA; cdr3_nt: TGTGCCAGCAGTTTGAAGACTAGCGGTCAGCCCCAGCATTTT; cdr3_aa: CASSLKTSGQPQHF
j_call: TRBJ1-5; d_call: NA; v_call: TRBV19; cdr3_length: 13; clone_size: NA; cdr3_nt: TGTGCCAGTAGTATGATGGGTAATCAGCCCCAGCATTTT; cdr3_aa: CASSMMGNQPQHF
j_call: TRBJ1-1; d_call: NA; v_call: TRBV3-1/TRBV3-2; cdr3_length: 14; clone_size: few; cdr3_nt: TGTGCCAGCAGCCGCCGGGGGGTGGACACTGAAGCTTTCTTT; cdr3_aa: CASSRRGVDTEAFF
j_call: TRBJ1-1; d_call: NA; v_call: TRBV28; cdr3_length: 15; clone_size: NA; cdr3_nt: TGTGCCAGCAGTTTGATACAGGGATGGAACACTGAAGCTTTCTTT; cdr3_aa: CASSLIQGWNTEAFF
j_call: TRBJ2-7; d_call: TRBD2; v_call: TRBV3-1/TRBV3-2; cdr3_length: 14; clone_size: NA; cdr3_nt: TGTGCCAGCAGCGAAGCGGGACCCTCCTACGAGCAGTACTTC; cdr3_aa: CASSEAGPSYEQYF
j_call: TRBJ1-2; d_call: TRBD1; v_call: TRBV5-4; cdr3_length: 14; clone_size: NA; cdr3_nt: TGTGCCAGCAGCCAGGGACAGCCCCGTTGGGGCTACACCTTC; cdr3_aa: CASSQGQPRWGYTF
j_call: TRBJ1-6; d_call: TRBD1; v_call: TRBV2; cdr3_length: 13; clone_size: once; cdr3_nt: TGTGCCAGCATCCTACAGGGGGAATCACCCCTCCACTTT; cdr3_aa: CASILQGESPLHF
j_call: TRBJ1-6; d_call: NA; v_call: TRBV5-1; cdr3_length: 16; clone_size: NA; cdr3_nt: TGCGCCAGCAGCTCCTACACGGGCCCGGGGGGTTCACCCCTCCACTTT; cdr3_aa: CASSSYTGPGGSPLHF
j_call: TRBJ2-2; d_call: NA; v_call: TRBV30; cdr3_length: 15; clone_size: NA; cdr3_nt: TGTGCCTACCCCTCTCCGGGGGGCGGTATCGGGGAGCTGTTTTTT; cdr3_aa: CAYPSPGGGIGELFF
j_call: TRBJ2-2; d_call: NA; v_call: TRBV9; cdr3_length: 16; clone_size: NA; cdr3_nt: TGTGCCAGCAGCGTAGGGGGTCGGGCGACGATCGGGGAGCTGTTTTTT; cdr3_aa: CASSVGGRATIGELFF
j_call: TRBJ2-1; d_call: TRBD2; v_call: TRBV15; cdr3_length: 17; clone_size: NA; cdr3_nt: TGTGCCACCAGCAACCCTCCACTAGCGGGAGGGGATAATGAGCAGTTCTTC; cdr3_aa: CATSNPPLAGGDNEQFF
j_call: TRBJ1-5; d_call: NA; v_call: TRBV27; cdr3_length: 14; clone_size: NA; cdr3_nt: TGTGCCAGCAGTTTAAACAGCCTCGGACAGCCCCAGCATTTT; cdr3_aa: CASSLNSLGQPQHF
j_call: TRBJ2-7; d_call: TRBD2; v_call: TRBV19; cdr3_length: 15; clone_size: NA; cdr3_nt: TGTGCCAGTAGGCCTACTAGCGGGAGTTCCTACGAGCAGTACTTC; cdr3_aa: CASRPTSGSSYEQYF
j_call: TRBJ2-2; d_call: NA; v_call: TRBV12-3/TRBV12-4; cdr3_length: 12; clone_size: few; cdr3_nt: TGTGCCAACCGCAATAGGGCCGGGGAGCTGTTTTTT; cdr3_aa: CANRNRAGELFF
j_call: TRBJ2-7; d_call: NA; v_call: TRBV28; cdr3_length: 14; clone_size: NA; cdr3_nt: TGTGCCAGCAGTTTATTTGCGGGATTCTACGAGCAGTACTTC; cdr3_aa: CASSLFAGFYEQYF